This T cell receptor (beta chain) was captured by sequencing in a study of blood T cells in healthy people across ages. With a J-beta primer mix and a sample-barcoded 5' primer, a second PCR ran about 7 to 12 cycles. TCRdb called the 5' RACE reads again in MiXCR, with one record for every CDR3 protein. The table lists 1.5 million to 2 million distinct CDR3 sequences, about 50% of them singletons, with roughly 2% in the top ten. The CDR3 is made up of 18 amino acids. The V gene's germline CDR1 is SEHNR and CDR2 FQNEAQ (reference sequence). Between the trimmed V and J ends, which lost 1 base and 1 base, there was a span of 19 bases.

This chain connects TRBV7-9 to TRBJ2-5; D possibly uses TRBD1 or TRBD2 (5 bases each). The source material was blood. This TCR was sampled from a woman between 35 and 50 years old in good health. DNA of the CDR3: TGTGCCAGCAGCTTAGACAGAAGCTACGCCGGGACCCAAGAGACCCAGTACTTC. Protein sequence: CASSLDRSYAGTQETQYF. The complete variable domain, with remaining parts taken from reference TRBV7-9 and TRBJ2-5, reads DTGVSQNPRHKITKRGQNVTFRCDPISEHNRLYWYRQTLGQGPEFLTYFQNEAQLEKSRLLSDRFSAERPKGSFSTLEIQRTEQGDSAMYLCASSLDRSYAGTQETQYFGPGTRLLVL.